Presented here are 17 T cell receptor beta chains from one specimen sequenced in a study of blood T cell repertoires in COVID-19 (dated by TCRdb to about 2020). Library preparation was by the immunoSEQ multiplex PCR assay. TCRdb stores this immuneACCESS table with in-frame sequences only. Part of the clones is absent; in the studies checked, under half of the shortfall reflects unresolved V genes, and no reason is known for the rest. The sample yields about 72,000 clones; about 89% were counted once. The leading ten clones occupy around 13% of the sample. Material: peripheral blood. Receptors originate from a woman in her fifties or sixties with acute or convalescent COVID-19.

The gene calls are TRBV7-9 and TRBJ2-5; possibly TRBD1 for D (6 bases). This CDR3 contains 14 residues. Germline-derived CDR1 and CDR2 are SEHNR and FQNEAQ (reference sequence). V lost 2 bases to trimming and J lost 4 bases, with 11 bases between them. The CDR3 region has the DNA TGTGCCAGCAGCTTAATGGGGGCCCGAGAGACCCAGTACTTC. Its translation is CASSLMGARETQYF. Full variable domain (missing parts from reference TRBV7-9 and TRBJ2-5): DTGVSQNPRHKITKRGQNVTFRCDPISEHNRLYWYRQTLGQGPEFLTYFQNEAQLEKSRLLSDRFSAERPKGSFSTLEIQRTEQGDSAMYLCASSLMGARETQYFGPGTRLLVL.

The chain links TRBV29-1 to TRBJ2-5; possibly TRBD2 for D (6 bases). Germline-derived CDR1 and CDR2 are SQVTM and ANQGSEA. Trimming cost V 4 bases and J 2 bases, with 11 bases left between them. The CDR3 length is 13 residues. CDR3 bases: TGCAGCGTTGTGTGGGACTTACAAGAGACCCAGTACTTC. Its translation is CSVVWDLQETQYF.

The rearrangement uses TRBV7-2 and TRBJ2-1; TRBD1 agrees at 7 bases. V lost 6 bases to trimming and J lost 4 bases; unmatched junction nucleotides: 15. CDR1 is SGHTA and CDR2 is FQGNSA in the germline V gene. The CDR3 runs 17 residues. The CDR3 sequence: CASRTALPRGHYNEQFF. As DNA, the CDR3 is TGTGCCAGCAGGACCGCGTTGCCGAGGGGGCATTACAATGAGCAGTTCTTC. Filled out from reference TRBV7-2 and TRBJ2-1, the complete variable domain reads GAGVSQSPSNKVTEKGKDVELRCDPISGHTALYWYRQSLGQGLEFLIYFQGNSAPDKSGLPSDRFSAERTGGSVSTLTIQRTQQEDSAVYLCASRTALPRGHYNEQFFGPGTRLTVL.

CDR3 nucleotide sequence: TGTGCCAGCAGCCCATTCCCGGGGGTTGAGCAGTTCTTC. Translating gives CASSPFPGVEQFF. The gene calls are TRBV9 and TRBJ2-1, with a possible D match to TRBD2 (6 bases). V was pared by 4 bases and J by 9 bases, with 14 bases between. This CDR3 has 13 amino acids. Germline V CDR1 and CDR2: SGDLS, YYNGEE.

The sample holds a few counts of this clone. The V call is TRBV11-2, the J call TRBJ1-2, with D uncertain. CDR3 length: 12 amino acids. Germline V gene sequence: CDR1 SGHAT, CDR2 FQNNGV. With 4 bases removed from V and 4 bases from J, the gap between germline ends came to 7 bases. The CDR3 here is CASSSESYGYTF. The CDR3 DNA follows: TGTGCCAGCAGCTCGGAGAGCTATGGCTACACCTTC. Supplemented by reference TRBV11-2 and TRBJ1-2, the full variable domain reads EAGVAQSPRYKIIEKRQSVAFWCNPISGHATLYWYQQILGQGPKLLIQFQNNGVVDDSQLPKDRFSAERLKGVDSTLKIQPAKLEDSAVYLCASSSESYGYTFGSGTRLTVV.

The J gene is TRBJ1-2, the V gene TRBV6-1; D unresolved. The V and J ends lost 2 bases and 3 bases respectively, with 16 bases between them. The V gene's germline CDR1 is MNHNS and CDR2 SASEGT. The length of the CDR3 is 16 residues. DNA for the CDR3: TGTGCCAGCAGTGAAAACGACGGGAAGAGCCACTATGGCTACACCTTC. Translated, it gives CASSENDGKSHYGYTF.

This chain joins TRBV5-4 and TRBJ1-3, with 7 bases aligning to TRBD1. J gave up 0 bases and V 4 bases, and 7 bases lay outside the gene matches. CDR1 is SGHNT and CDR2 is YYREEE in the germline V gene (reference sequence). CDR3 length: 16 residues. The CDR3 DNA follows: TGTGCCAGCAGCCCGGGGGCAGGGGGCTCTGGAAACACCATATATTTT. Encoded protein: CASSPGAGGSGNTIYF.

The chain links TRBV6-5 to TRBJ1-1; 7 bases are a match to TRBD1. With V trimmed by 10 bases and J by 1 base, 9 bases remained unmatched. The CDR3 consists of 14 residues. Germline lookup yields CDR1 MNHEY and CDR2 SVGAGI. CDR3 sequence (DNA): TGTGCCACCCAGGGGGAGGTACGGAACACTGAAGCTTTCTTT. This sequence encodes CATQGEVRNTEAFF.

The V gene is TRBV5-1, the J gene TRBJ2-5; the D gene is possibly TRBD2 (6 bases). The CDR3 runs 14 residues. V was shortened by 4 bases and J by 5 bases, with 15 bases between the two germline ends. Germline CDR1 and CDR2: SGHRS and YFSETQ. The chain's CDR3 is CASSPTSVGETQYF. CDR3 DNA: TGCGCCAGCAGCCCGACTAGTGTTGGGGAGACCCAGTACTTC.

The chain combines TRBV19 with TRBJ1-5, with 10 bases lining up with TRBD1. Trimming cost V 6 bases and J 4 bases; bases outside gene matches: 9. The CDR3 totals 16 residues. CDR1 is LNHDA and CDR2 is SQIVND in the germline V gene (reference sequence). CDR3 region: CASRSDRGLQNQPQHF. The CDR3, as DNA: TGTGCCAGTAGGTCAGACAGGGGGCTTCAAAATCAGCCCCAGCATTTT.

The chain recombines TRBV6-5 with TRBJ1-5, with D perhaps matching TRBD1 (5 bases). The CDR3 has 15 amino acids. V gave up 8 bases and J gave up 2 bases, with 16 bases separating them. Germline V lookup: CDR1 MNHEY, CDR2 SVGAGI. CDR3 in amino acids: CASLKDITGNQPQHF. As DNA, the CDR3 is TGTGCCAGCTTGAAGGACATTACGGGCAATCAGCCCCAGCATTTT.

This clone was observed once. The chain's CDR3 is CAISRQAPGNGYTF. As DNA, the CDR3 is TGTGCCATCAGTCGACAGGCGCCCGGGAATGGCTACACCTTC. The chain recombines TRBV10-3 with TRBJ1-2, with TRBD1 as a possible D gene (6 bases). This CDR3 is 14 amino acids long. V was cut by 5 bases and J by 6 bases, with 16 bases left in between. Germline lookup yields CDR1 ENHRY and CDR2 SYGVKD.

The rearrangement joins TRBV3-1 (or the pseudogene TRBV3-2) to TRBJ1-2; D possibly corresponds to TRBD1 (5 bases). The CDR3 runs 14 residues. Germline CDR1 reads LGHDT; CDR2 reads YNNKEL (reference sequence). V was cut by 6 bases and J by 3 bases, with 14 bases left in between. The CDR3 DNA sequence: TGTGCCAGCAGTAGGCGGAGGGGCGACTATGGCTACACCTTC. It yields the protein CASSRRRGDYGYTF.

This clone was counted once. The V gene is TRBV6-1, the J gene TRBJ2-7; TRBD2 agrees at 9 bases. Germline-derived CDR1 and CDR2 are MNHNS and SASEGT. The J segment lost 4 bases and the V segment lost 4 bases, leaving 14 bases of the junction unmatched. This CDR3 has 17 residues. This CDR3 is CASSVSARGGRGYEQYF. The CDR3 nucleotides are TGTGCCAGCAGTGTATCGGCGCGGGGGGGACGAGGATACGAGCAGTACTTC.

The CDR3 sequence: CASSAGLAGGSGELFF. CDR3 coding DNA: TGTGCCTCCTCAGCCGGCCTAGCGGGGGGGAGCGGGGAGCTGTTTTTT. The chain combines TRBV7-2 with TRBJ2-2; TRBD2 matches 12 bases. The germline CDR1 and CDR2 sequences are SGHTA and FQGNSA. The CDR3 length is 16 residues. Trimming cost V 11 bases and J 7 bases; bases outside gene matches: 14.

The chain links TRBV2 to TRBJ2-1, with 8 positions matching TRBD1. After removal of 5 bases from V and 7 bases from J, the junction contained 4 bases not matched to a gene. Germline CDR1 reads SNHLY; CDR2 reads FYNNEI. CDR3 length equals 13 residues. CDR3 nucleotide sequence: TGTGCCAGCAGTATCGACAGGGGTAATGAGCAGTTCTTC. The encoded protein is CASSIDRGNEQFF.

This sequence joins TRBV24-1 and TRBJ2-1, with D maybe TRBD1 (5 bases). From germline, CDR1 is KGHDR and CDR2 SFDVKD. V was pared by 4 bases and J by 9 bases, with 6 bases between. The CDR3 covers 11 residues. For the CDR3, the DNA is TGTGCCACCAGTGAGGGGCCTGAGCAGTTCTTC. This gives the protein CATSEGPEQFF.